The clone carrying this T cell receptor (beta chain) was seen ten or more times. The data stem from a study of T cells in Graves' hyperthyroidism and ophthalmopathy. Researchers took RNA transcripts and amplified the TCR beta CDR3 regions from them. An initial round of RT-PCR targeting the TCR CDR3 relied on the HTBI primer set. MiXCR was run by TCRdb on the multiplex PCR reads, yielding one entry per CDR3 protein. The data contain hundreds of thousands of distinct CDR3 sequences, around 13% of them seen just once; the ten biggest clones take up 10% to 13%. This CDR3 has 14 amino acids. CDR1 is MNHNS, CDR2 SASEGT, per germline. V shed 5 bases and J 2 bases; nucleotides not matched to a gene: 2.

The chain has TRBV6-1 and TRBJ2-7, with TRBD2 identical over 11 bases. The sequencing sample was made of blood. The sequence derives from a woman under 30 with Graves' hyperthyroidism. The CDR3 region is CASSPTSGAYEQYF. In DNA, the CDR3 is TGTGCCAGCAGTCCGACTAGCGGGGCCTACGAGCAGTACTTC.